Below, one T cell receptor (beta chain) is given with its context. Its antigen is as yet unknown. This CDR3 is built from 15 residues. The germline V gene has CDR1 MNHNS and CDR2 SASEGT. The germline V and J ends were trimmed by 1 base and 3 bases, with 12 bases remaining between them. The method was immunoSEQ multiplex PCR; TCRdb's version includes in-frame clones alone and lacks a portion of them. The table has about 2.5 million clones, roughly 92% seen once; the top ten hold 0.3% to 0.4%. This entry comes from a study of shared clonotypes between healthy human individuals. Study context: The study used three CD4 naive, three CD4 memory, two CD8 naive and one CD8 memory plate per donor.

Findings and limits, study-wide: Non-shared clonotypes showed lower generation probabilities than clonotypes common to all four donors.

Only Caucasian adults living in Nashville, Tennessee served as donors. V gene TRBV6-1 combines with J gene TRBJ1-1; D is undetermined. Sequencing was done on a sample of naive CD4+ T cells from PBMCs. Subset: CD45RA+ positively selected. This clonotype was sampled from a man between 18 and 29 years old in good health. Some clones in this sample may be carry-over from other donors' samples. CDR3 sequence (DNA): TGTGCCAGCAGTGAAGTGGGAGCGGGTGACACTGAAGCTTTCTTT. Translation: CASSEVGAGDTEAFF.